This T cell receptor beta chain was sequenced for a study of low-dose radiotherapy and immunotherapy resistance in tumors. At the level of the study: Treatment of Cohort 1 consisted of 0.5 Gy per fraction every 2 weeks, adding up to 6.5 Gy. Doses delivered to Cohort 2 were 1 Gy per fraction every two weeks, amounting to 13 Gy over 26 weeks.

Per germline, CDR1 SGHAT and CDR2 FQNNGV. V gave up 5 bases and J gave up 5 bases, with 14 bases separating them. This CDR3 comprises 14 residues. The time point is: before trial treatment. Each patient who was eligible had an advanced solid tumor with no tumor-infiltrating lymphocytes. The sample holds many counts of this clonotype. First-strand cDNA used TRAV- and TRBV-specific primers, covering alpha and beta chains. PCR amplification of the TCRs was performed with Phusion for 20 PCR cycles, and it relied on a constant-region primer together with a V-primer adapter. Researchers amplified the isolated mRNA using in vitro transcription. TCRdb analysed the reads with MiXCR anew, one entry per CDR3 protein. The table shows tens of thousands of distinct CDR3 sequences, with more than 8.5% occurring only once.

V usage is TRBV11-2 and J usage is TRBJ2-3, with D tentatively TRBD1 or TRBD2 (6 bases each). The clonotype was recovered from a male donor with prostate cancer. Sequencing was performed on PBMCs, taken before treatment. The DNA of the CDR3 is TGTGCCAGCAGCCCCCGGGGGCATGGAGATACGCAGTATTTT. Amino acid sequence: CASSPRGHGDTQYF.